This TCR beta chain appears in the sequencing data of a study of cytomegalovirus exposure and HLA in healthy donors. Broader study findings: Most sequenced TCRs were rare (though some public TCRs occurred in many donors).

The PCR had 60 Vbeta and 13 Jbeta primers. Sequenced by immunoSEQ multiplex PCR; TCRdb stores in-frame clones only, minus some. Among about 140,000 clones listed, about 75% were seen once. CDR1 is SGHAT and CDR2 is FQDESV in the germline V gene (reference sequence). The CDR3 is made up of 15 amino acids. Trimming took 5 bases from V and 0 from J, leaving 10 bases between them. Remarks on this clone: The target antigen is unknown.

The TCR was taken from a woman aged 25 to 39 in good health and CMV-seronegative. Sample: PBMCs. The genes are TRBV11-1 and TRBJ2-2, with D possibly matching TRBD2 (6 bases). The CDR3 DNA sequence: TGTGCCAGCAGCCGGGCGGGGCCGAACACCGGGGAGCTGTTTTTT. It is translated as CASSRAGPNTGELFF.